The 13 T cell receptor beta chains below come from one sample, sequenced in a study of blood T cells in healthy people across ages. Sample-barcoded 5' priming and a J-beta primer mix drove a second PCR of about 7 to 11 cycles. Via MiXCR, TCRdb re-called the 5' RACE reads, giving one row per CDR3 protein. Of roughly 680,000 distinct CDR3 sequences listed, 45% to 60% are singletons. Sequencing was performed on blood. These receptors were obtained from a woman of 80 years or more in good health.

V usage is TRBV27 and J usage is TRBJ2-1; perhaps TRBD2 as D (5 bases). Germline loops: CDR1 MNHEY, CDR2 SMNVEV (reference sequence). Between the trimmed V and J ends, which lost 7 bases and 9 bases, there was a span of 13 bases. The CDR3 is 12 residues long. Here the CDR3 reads CASTSSGFEQFF. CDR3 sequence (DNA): TGTGCCAGCACCTCTTCGGGGTTTGAGCAGTTCTTC.

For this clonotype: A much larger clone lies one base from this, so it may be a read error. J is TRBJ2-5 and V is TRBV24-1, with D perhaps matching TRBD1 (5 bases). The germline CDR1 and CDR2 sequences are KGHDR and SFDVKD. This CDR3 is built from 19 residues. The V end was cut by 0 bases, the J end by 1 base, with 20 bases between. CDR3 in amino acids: CATSDLKAIIIDSQETQYF. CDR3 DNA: TGTGCCACCAGTGATTTGAAAGCAATAATTATCGACAGCCAAGAGACCCAGTACTTC.

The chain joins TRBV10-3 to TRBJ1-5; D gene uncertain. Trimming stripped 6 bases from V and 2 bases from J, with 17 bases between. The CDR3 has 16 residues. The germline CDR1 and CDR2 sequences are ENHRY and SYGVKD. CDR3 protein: CAIRDPSGQGNQPQHF. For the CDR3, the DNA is TGTGCCATCAGGGACCCCTCTGGCCAGGGCAATCAGCCCCAGCATTTT.

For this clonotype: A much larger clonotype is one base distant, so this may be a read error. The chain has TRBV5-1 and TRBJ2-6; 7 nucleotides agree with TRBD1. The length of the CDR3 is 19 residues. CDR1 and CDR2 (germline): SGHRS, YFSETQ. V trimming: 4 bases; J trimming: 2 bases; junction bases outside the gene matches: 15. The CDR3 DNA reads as TGCGCCAGCAGCCTAAAAGAACAGGGGAATCGGGCTGGGGCCAACGTCCTGACTTTC. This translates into CASSLKEQGNRAGANVLTF.

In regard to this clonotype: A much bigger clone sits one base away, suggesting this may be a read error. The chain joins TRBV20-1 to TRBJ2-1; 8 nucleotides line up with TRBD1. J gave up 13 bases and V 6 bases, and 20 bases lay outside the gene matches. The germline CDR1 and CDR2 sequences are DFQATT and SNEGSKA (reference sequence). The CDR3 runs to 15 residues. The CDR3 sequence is CSAPRQGNLQETQFF. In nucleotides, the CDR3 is TGCAGTGCCCCCAGACAGGGGAACTTACAAGAGACCCAGTTCTTC.

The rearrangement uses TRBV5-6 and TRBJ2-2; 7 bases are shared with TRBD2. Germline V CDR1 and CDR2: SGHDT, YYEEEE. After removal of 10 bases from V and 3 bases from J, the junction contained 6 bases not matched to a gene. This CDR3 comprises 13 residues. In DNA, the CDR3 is TGTGCCTCCTGGGCGGGGGACACCGGGGAGCTGTTTTTT. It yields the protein CASWAGDTGELFF.

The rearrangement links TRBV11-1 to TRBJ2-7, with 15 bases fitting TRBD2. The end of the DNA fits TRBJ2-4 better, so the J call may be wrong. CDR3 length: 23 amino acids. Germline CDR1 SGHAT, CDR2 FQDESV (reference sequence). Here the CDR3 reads CASSGAGTGGTGTSGRSKNIQYF. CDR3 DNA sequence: TGTGCCAGCAGCGGCGCAGGGACAGGGGGGACCGGGACTAGCGGGAGGAGCAAAAACATTCAGTACTTC.

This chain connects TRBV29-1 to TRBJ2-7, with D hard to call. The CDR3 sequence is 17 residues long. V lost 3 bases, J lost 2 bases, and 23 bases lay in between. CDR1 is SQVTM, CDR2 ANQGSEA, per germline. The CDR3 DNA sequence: TGCAGCGTTGAGGTCTTTAGTCGATCAGGAGCGACCTACGAGCAGTACTTC. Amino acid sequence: CSVEVFSRSGATYEQYF.

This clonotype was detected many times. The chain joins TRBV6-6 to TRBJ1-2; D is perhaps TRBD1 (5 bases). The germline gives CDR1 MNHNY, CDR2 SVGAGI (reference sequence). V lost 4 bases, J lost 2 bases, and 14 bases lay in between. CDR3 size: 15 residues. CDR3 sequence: CASSWPAGGNYGYTF. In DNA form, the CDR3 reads TGTGCCAGCAGTTGGCCGGCGGGGGGGAACTATGGCTACACCTTC.

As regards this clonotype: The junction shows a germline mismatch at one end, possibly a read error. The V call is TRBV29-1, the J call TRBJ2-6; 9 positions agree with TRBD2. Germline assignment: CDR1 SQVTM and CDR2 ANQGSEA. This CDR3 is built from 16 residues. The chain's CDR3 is CSVEVLAGSGANVRTF. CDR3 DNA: TGCAGCGTTGAGGTACTAGCGGGCTCTGGGGCCAACGTCCGGACTTTC.

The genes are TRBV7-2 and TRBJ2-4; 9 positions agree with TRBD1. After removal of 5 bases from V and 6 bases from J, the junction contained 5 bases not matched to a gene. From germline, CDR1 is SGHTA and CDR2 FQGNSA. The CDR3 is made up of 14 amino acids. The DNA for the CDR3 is TGTGCCAGCAGCCCTACAGGGGGCGGAAACATTCAGTACTTC. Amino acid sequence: CASSPTGGGNIQYF. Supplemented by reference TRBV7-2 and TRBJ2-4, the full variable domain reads GAGVSQSPSNKVTEKGKDVELRCDPISGHTALYWYRQSLGQGLEFLIYFQGNSAPDKSGLPSDRFSAERTGGSVSTLTIQRTQQEDSAVYLCASSPTGGGNIQYFGAGTRLSVL.

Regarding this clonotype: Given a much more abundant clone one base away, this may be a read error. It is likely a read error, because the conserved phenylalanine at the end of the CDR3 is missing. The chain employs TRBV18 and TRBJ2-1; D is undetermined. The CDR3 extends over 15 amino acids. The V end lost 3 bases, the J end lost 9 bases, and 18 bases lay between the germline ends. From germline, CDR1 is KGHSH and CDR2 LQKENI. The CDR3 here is CASSPSGGLMGEQFL. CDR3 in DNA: TGTGCCAGCTCACCGTCAGGCGGCCTTATGGGTGAGCAGTTCCTC.

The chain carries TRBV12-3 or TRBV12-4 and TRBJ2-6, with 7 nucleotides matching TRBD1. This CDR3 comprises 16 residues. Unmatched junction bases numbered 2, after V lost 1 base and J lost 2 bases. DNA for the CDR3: TGTGCCAGCAGTTTAGGAACAGGGGCTGGGGCCAACGTCCTGACTTTC. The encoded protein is CASSLGTGAGANVLTF.